Sequencing of this T cell receptor beta chain was carried out in a study of graft-versus-host responses after intestinal transplantation. In the study overall: Recipients were given multivisceral, liver-intestinal, or isolated intestinal transplants. General study results and limits: Among recipient marrow samples, GvH clones were found; some appeared first in ileum or blood. Maximum circulating GvH clone levels tracked with early post-transplant HvG decreases.

Clones were sequenced by immunoSEQ multiplex PCR, and TCRdb holds only the in-frame ones, with some missing. In the table there are about 19,000 clones, about 89% of which are singletons. The germline V gene has CDR1 SNHLY and CDR2 FYNNEI. The CDR3 contains 15 residues. V shed 6 bases and J shed 7 bases, with 20 bases lying between them. Regarding this clone: No antigen is known for it.

The V call is TRBV2, the J call TRBJ2-3; a weak D match, TRBD2 (5 bases). The input for sequencing was bone marrow, taken roughly 130 days after transplant. The sequence derives from a human patient who received an intestinal transplant, so some T cells may come from the graft donor. This chain's CDR3 is CASSPVGIQSNTQYF. Here the CDR3 DNA reads TGTGCCAGCAGCCCCGTCGGGATTCAGAGTAATACGCAGTATTTT.